This T cell receptor beta chain stems from a study of cytomegalovirus exposure and HLA in healthy donors. PCR used 60 Vbeta primers and 13 Jbeta primers. Profiled with immunoSEQ multiplex PCR; TCRdb holds only in-frame clones, not every one. The sample has approximately 170,000 clones, approximately 84% seen once. Trimming removed 0 bases at V and 8 bases at J, with 16 bases between. CDR1 and CDR2 from the germline V gene are LGHNA and YSLEER. The CDR3 runs to 16 residues. The TCR sequence derives from a man over 45 in good health and CMV-seropositive. The sample comprised PBMCs. This chain connects TRBV4-3 to TRBJ1-4; TRBD1 is a possible D gene (5 bases). In DNA form, the CDR3 reads TGCGCCAGCAGCCAAGATGGGCGTCAGGGTTACGAAAAACTGTTTTTT. Translating gives CASSQDGRQGYEKLFF.